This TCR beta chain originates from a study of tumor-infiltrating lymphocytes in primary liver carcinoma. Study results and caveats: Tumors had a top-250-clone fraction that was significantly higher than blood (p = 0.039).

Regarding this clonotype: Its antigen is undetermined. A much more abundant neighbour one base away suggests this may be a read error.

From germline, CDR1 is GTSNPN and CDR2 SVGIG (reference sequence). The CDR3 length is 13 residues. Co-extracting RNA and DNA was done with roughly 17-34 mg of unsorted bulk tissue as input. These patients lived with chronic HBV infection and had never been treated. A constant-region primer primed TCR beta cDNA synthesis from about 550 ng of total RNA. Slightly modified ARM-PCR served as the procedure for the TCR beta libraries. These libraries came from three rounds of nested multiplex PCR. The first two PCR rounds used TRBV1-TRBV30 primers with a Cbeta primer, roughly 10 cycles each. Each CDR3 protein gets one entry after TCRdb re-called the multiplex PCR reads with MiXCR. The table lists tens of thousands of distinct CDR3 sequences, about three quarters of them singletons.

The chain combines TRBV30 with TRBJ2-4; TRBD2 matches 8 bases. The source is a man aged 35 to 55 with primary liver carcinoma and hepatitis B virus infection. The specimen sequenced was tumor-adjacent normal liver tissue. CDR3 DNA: TGTGCCTGTAGCGGGGTAGCCCAAAACATTCAGTACTTC. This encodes CACSGVAQNIQYF.